This T cell receptor (beta chain) was found in a study of T cell responses to AZD1222 COVID-19 vaccine. Study context: Analyses pooled second doses at about 4 or about 12 weeks.

Whole-study findings and limits: After the peak T cell response, and only then, were repertoires sampled. In a largely white British group with more females than males, clonal diversity was possibly underestimated. Regions 160-218 and 743-854 held dominance among vaccine-associated CD4 TCRs, which spanned spike.

Germline values: CDR1 MNHEY, CDR2 SMNVEV (reference sequence). V was trimmed by 0 bases and J by 1 base, leaving 9 bases between them. The CDR3 sequence is 15 residues long. With respect to this clone: Its antigen is currently unknown.

Profiled with immunoSEQ multiplex PCR; TCRdb holds only in-frame clones, not every one. The sample shows about 110,000 clones, just under 95% of them seen only once. The clonotype originates from an adult in good health. This rearrangement joins TRBV27 to TRBJ2-5; possibly TRBD1 for D (5 bases). Sequencing was performed on peripheral blood, taken on day 0 of AZD1222 vaccination. The CDR3 nucleotides read TGTGCCAGCAGTTTATCGGACACGCTCCAAGAGACCCAGTACTTC. This gives the protein CASSLSDTLQETQYF.